A single sample gave rise to the 15 T cell receptor beta chains below, sequenced in a study of blood T cells in healthy people across ages. A J-beta primer mix and a sample-barcoded 5' primer were used in a second PCR of roughly 7 to 12 cycles. TCRdb independently ran MiXCR on the 5' RACE reads; one entry per CDR3 protein. This repertoire shows under 950,000 distinct CDR3 sequences, 22% found once; its top ten account for around a fifth. The sequenced material came from blood. These TCRs come from an older man in good health.

The chain is built from TRBV9 and TRBJ1-4; 9 nucleotides match TRBD1. The CDR3 runs to 16 residues. J gave up 0 bases and V 3 bases, and 3 bases lay outside the gene matches. Germline CDR1 SGDLS, CDR2 YYNGEE. CDR3 sequence (DNA): TGTGCCAGCAGCGAAAGACAGGGGGCAACTAATGAAAAACTGTTTTTT. This translates into CASSERQGATNEKLFF.

This clonotype was detected a few times. V gene TRBV7-2 combines with J gene TRBJ1-4, with D perhaps matching TRBD1 (6 bases). Trimming pared 8 bases from V and 6 bases from J, leaving 16 bases between. The CDR3 is 14 amino acids. Germline CDR1 SGHTA, CDR2 FQGNSA. CDR3 nucleotide sequence: TGTGCCAGCGGAGGGGGGCAGTTTTATGAAAAACTGTTTTTT. Translated, it gives CASGGGQFYEKLFF.

This clonotype showed up just a few times. This chain joins TRBV7-9 and TRBJ1-1; D call uncertain. The germline V and J ends were trimmed by 0 bases and 5 bases, with 13 bases remaining between them. This CDR3 spans 15 amino acids. Germline CDR1 reads SEHNR; CDR2 reads FQNEAQ (reference sequence). The CDR3 DNA reads as TGTGCCAGCAGCTTAGCGCATTCTGGTAATACTGAAGCTTTCTTT. Its protein product is CASSLAHSGNTEAFF.

The gene calls are TRBV4-3 and TRBJ2-3; 12 bases agree with TRBD2. Germline CDR1 reads LGHNA; CDR2 reads YSLEER. J lost 2 bases, V lost 1 base, and 1 base had no gene match. The CDR3 extends over 16 amino acids. As DNA, the CDR3 is TGCGCCAGCAGCCAAGCTAGCGGGGGGGACACAGATACGCAGTATTTT. It specifies CASSQASGGDTDTQYF.

The table lists this clonotype with a few counts. The rearrangement joins TRBV18 to TRBJ2-3; D gene ambiguous. Germline CDR1 and CDR2: KGHSH and LQKENI. The V gene lost 0 bases and the J gene lost 0 bases, with 13 bases spanning the gap. The CDR3 sequence is 17 residues long. The CDR3 sequence: CASSPPGWPSSTDTQYF. For the CDR3, the DNA is TGTGCCAGCTCACCACCTGGTTGGCCCTCTAGCACAGATACGCAGTATTTT.

J is TRBJ2-3 and V is TRBV5-1; 7 nucleotides agree with TRBD2. Trimming took 1 base from V and 8 from J; bases not matched to a gene: 13. The CDR3 sequence is 16 residues long. CDR1 is SGHRS, CDR2 YFSETQ, per germline. The CDR3 DNA sequence: TGCGCCAGCAGCTTGTATTTGGGGCTAGCGGCAGGTACGCAGTATTTT. Its translation: CASSLYLGLAAGTQYF.

CDR3 sequence reads: CASSTGSLRAPLHF. In DNA, the CDR3 is TGTGCCAGCAGCACCGGGTCTTTGAGAGCACCCCTCCACTTT. The V call is TRBV12-3 or TRBV12-4, the J call TRBJ1-6; D gene ambiguous. V gave up 6 bases and J gave up 11 bases, with 17 bases separating them. The CDR3 length is 14 residues.

The chain carries TRBV5-4 and TRBJ2-7; possible D gene TRBD1, 6 bases. The better agreement between TRBJ2-5 and the DNA end casts doubt on the J call. The CDR3 has 13 amino acids. The germline gives CDR1 SGHNT, CDR2 YYREEE (reference sequence). The CDR3 DNA follows: TGTGCCAGCAAATCCCGGGACAAAGAGACCCAGTACTTC. This encodes CASKSRDKETQYF.

This clonotype was seen a few times. This chain links TRBV7-9 with TRBJ1-2; D is unresolved. With 1 base removed from V and 6 bases from J, the gap between germline ends came to 15 bases. This CDR3 contains 15 residues. Per the germline V gene, CDR1 is SEHNR and CDR2 is FQNEAQ (reference sequence). CDR3: CASSLGSGFDNGYTF. The CDR3 coding sequence is TGTGCCAGCAGCTTAGGAAGTGGGTTTGACAATGGCTACACCTTC.

V gene TRBV19 combines with J gene TRBJ2-1; the match to TRBD2 covers 10 bases. CDR3 size: 14 residues. V lost 11 bases, J lost 6 bases, and 10 bases stayed unmatched. The germline gives CDR1 LNHDA, CDR2 SQIVND (reference sequence). The CDR3 loop is CAAAASGSINEQFF. CDR3 in DNA: TGTGCCGCAGCGGCTAGCGGGAGTATCAATGAGCAGTTCTTC. Together with reference TRBV19 and TRBJ2-1, the CDR3 gives the full variable domain: DGGITQSPKYLFRKEGQNVTLSCEQNLNHDAMYWYRQDPGQGLRLIYYSQIVNDFQKGDIAEGYSVSREKKESFPLTVTSAQKNPTAFYLCAAAASGSINEQFFGPGTRLTVL.

This clonotype was observed a handful of times. The chain has TRBV19 and TRBJ2-2; D is unclear. This CDR3 has 13 residues. Germline-derived CDR1 and CDR2 are LNHDA and SQIVND (reference sequence). Trimming took 4 bases from V and 1 from J, leaving 4 bases between them. The CDR3 is CASSTLNTGELFF. The CDR3 DNA is TGTGCCAGTAGTACGTTGAACACCGGGGAGCTGTTTTTT.

The J gene is TRBJ2-3, the V gene TRBV3-1, with no clear D. The germline CDR1 and CDR2 sequences are LGHDT and YNNKEL (reference sequence). The CDR3 extends over 13 amino acids. Deletions cut 4 bases from V and 6 bases from J, with 11 bases between. CDR3 in DNA: TGTGCCAGCAGCCCCCTTTCCTCGGATACGCAGTATTTT. Protein: CASSPLSSDTQYF.

This sequence joins TRBV5-1 and TRBJ2-1, with 7 bases matching TRBD1. Germline V gene data show CDR1 as SGHRS and CDR2 as YFSETQ. The CDR3 covers 12 residues. With V trimmed by 4 bases and J by 10 bases, 5 bases remained unmatched. This chain's CDR3 is CASSVNRGEQFF. The DNA of the CDR3 is TGCGCCAGCAGCGTGAACAGGGGCGAGCAGTTCTTC.

The V call is TRBV5-1, the J call TRBJ1-2; 8 positions agree with TRBD1. Germline trimming cut 4 bases from V and 4 bases from J; bases unmatched to any gene: 6. The CDR3 is 14 residues long. Germline-derived CDR1 and CDR2 are SGHRS and YFSETQ. Here the CDR3 reads CASSNRGDSYGYTF. The CDR3 DNA follows: TGCGCCAGCAGCAACAGGGGGGACTCCTATGGCTACACCTTC. The full variable domain, completed using reference TRBV5-1 and TRBJ1-2, is KAGVTQTPRYLIKTRGQQVTLSCSPISGHRSVSWYQQTPGQGLQFLFEYFSETQRNKGNFPGRFSGRQFSNSRSEMNVSTLELGDSALYLCASSNRGDSYGYTFGSGTRLTVV.

V usage is TRBV6-1 and J usage is TRBJ1-3, with 7 bases aligning to TRBD1. This CDR3 comprises 17 residues. V lost 6 bases, J lost 0 bases, and 11 bases stayed unmatched. The germline V gene has CDR1 MNHNS and CDR2 SASEGT. The CDR3 loop reads CASRPPGQLSSGNTIYF. The CDR3 bases are TGTGCCAGCAGACCCCCGGGACAGCTGAGCTCTGGAAACACCATATATTTT.